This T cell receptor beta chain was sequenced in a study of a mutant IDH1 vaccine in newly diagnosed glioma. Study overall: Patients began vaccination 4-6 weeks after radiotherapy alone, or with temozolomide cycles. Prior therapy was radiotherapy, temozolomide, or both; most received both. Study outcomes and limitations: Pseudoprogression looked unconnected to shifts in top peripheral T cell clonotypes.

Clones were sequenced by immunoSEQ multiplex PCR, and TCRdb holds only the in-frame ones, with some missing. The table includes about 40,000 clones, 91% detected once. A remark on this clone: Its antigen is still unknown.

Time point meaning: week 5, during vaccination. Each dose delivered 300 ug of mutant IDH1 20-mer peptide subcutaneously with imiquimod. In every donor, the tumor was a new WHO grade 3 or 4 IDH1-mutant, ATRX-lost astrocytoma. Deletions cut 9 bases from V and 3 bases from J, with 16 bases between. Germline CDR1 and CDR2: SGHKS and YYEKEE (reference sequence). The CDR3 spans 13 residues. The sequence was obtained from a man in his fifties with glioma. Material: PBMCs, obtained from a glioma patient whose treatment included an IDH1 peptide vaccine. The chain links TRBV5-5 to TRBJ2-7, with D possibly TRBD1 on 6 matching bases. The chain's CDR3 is CATSQGPDYEQYF. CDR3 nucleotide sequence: TGTGCCACTTCGCAGGGGCCTGACTACGAGCAGTACTTC.